What follows describes a single T cell receptor (beta chain). The PCR employed 60 Vbeta primers together with 13 Jbeta primers. The table came from immunoSEQ multiplex PCR; TCRdb's copy has only in-frame clones and leaves some out. The sample contains 63,000 or so clones, about 75% of which appear only once. V lost 5 bases, J lost 6 bases, and 6 bases stayed unmatched. CDR1 PRHDT and CDR2 FYEKMQ come from the germline V gene (reference sequence). This CDR3 region has 13 residues. The data derive from a study of cytomegalovirus exposure and HLA in healthy donors. The chain couples TRBV13 to TRBJ2-7, with 8 bases matching TRBD2. The sequence was collected from a woman between 25 and 40 years old in good health and CMV-seropositive. Material for sequencing was PBMCs. The CDR3 region is CASSPSREGEQYF. The CDR3 nucleotides are TGTGCCAGCAGCCCCTCCCGGGAGGGCGAGCAGTACTTC.